The 20 T cell receptor beta chains listed next were all sequenced from one sample in a study of blood T cell repertoires in COVID-19. Generated by immunoSEQ multiplex PCR, the TCRdb table keeps only in-frame clones and is missing some. The data show roughly 290,000 clones, about 85% seen once. What was sequenced was peripheral blood. The receptors were gathered from a woman aged 45 to 65 with active or convalescent COVID-19.

The chain has TRBV3-1 (or the pseudogene TRBV3-2) and TRBJ2-7; 8 bases align to TRBD2. The ends lost 6 bases at V and 6 bases at J; junction bases unmatched: 16. The CDR3 length is 16 residues. The germline gives CDR1 LGHDT, CDR2 YNNKEL (reference sequence). CDR3 sequence reads: CASRKSTGTSPSEQYF. The CDR3 DNA is TGTGCCAGCAGGAAGAGTACCGGGACTAGTCCGAGCGAGCAGTACTTC.

The gene calls are TRBV23-1 and TRBJ2-1; D is perhaps TRBD1 (5 bases). TRBV23-1 is classed as an ORF, of uncertain function. The CDR3 has 14 residues. V gave up 1 base and J gave up 5 bases, with 9 bases separating them. CDR3 nucleotide sequence: TGCGCCAGCAGTCAATATCCAGGGAACAATGAGCAGTTCTTC. It is translated as CASSQYPGNNEQFF.

The genes are TRBV4-2 and TRBJ1-1, with 9 bases aligning to TRBD1. Per the germline V gene, CDR1 is LGHNA and CDR2 is YNFKEQ. The CDR3 spans 16 residues. V lost 0 bases, J lost 1 base, and 3 bases stayed unmatched. The CDR3 DNA reads as TGTGCCAGCAGCCAAGATGGGACAGGGAAGAACACTGAAGCTTTCTTT. Encoded protein: CASSQDGTGKNTEAFF.

V is TRBV10-2 and J is TRBJ2-7; 7 positions agree with TRBD2. After removal of 4 bases from V and 5 bases from J, the junction contained 5 bases not matched to a gene. Per the germline V gene, CDR1 is WSHSY and CDR2 is SAAADI. The CDR3 extends over 13 amino acids. The CDR3 DNA reads as TGCGCCAGCAGTGTGGCGGGAGTCAACGAGCAGTACTTC. Encoded protein: CASSVAGVNEQYF.

V gene TRBV12-3 or TRBV12-4 combines with J gene TRBJ2-7; perhaps TRBD2 as D (6 bases). The CDR3 extends over 13 amino acids. V was trimmed by 6 bases and J by 6 bases, leaving 15 bases between them. The CDR3 loop is CASRKTSRFEQYF. CDR3 nucleotide sequence: TGTGCCAGCAGAAAGACTAGTCGTTTCGAGCAGTACTTC.

This chain joins TRBV9 and TRBJ1-6; D might be TRBD1 (6 bases). CDR3 length: 15 amino acids. Deletions cut 5 bases from V and 11 bases from J, with 20 bases between. Germline V gene data show CDR1 as SGDLS and CDR2 as YYNGEE. This CDR3 reads CASSLSDSRVAPLHF. CDR3 bases: TGTGCCAGCAGTCTTTCGGACAGCCGGGTGGCACCCCTCCACTTT.

J is TRBJ1-4 and V is TRBV27; no clear D gene. Between the trimmed V and J ends, which lost 3 bases and 8 bases, there was a span of 10 bases. CDR3 size: 13 residues. The germline V gene encodes CDR1 MNHEY and CDR2 SMNVEV (reference sequence). CDR3 protein: CASSFVGEEKLFF. Written as DNA, the CDR3 is TGTGCCAGCAGTTTCGTGGGCGAGGAAAAACTGTTTTTT.

In its sample, this clone was seen once. This chain joins TRBV9 and TRBJ2-3; D is unclear. Per germline, CDR1 SGDLS and CDR2 YYNGEE. Trimming took 4 bases from V and 0 from J, leaving 12 bases between them. This CDR3 is built from 15 residues. CDR3 in amino acids: CASSLAALSTDTQYF. The CDR3 region has the DNA TGTGCCAGCAGCCTCGCGGCTCTTAGCACAGATACGCAGTATTTT.

The V and J genes are TRBV5-1 and TRBJ2-3; 8 bases are a match to TRBD1. The CDR3 spans 14 residues. The junction had 6 bases not matched to a gene; V was cut back by 4 bases and J by 5 bases. Germline V gene sequence: CDR1 SGHRS, CDR2 YFSETQ. The CDR3 DNA reads TGCGCCAGCAGCACCAGGGGGCAGGAAGATACGCAGTATTTT. This gives the protein CASSTRGQEDTQYF. The full variable domain, with the rest looked up from reference TRBV5-1 and TRBJ2-3, is KAGVTQTPRYLIKTRGQQVTLSCSPISGHRSVSWYQQTPGQGLQFLFEYFSETQRNKGNFPGRFSGRQFSNSRSEMNVSTLELGDSALYLCASSTRGQEDTQYFGPGTRLTVL.

This clone was counted a few times. V usage is TRBV5-8 and J usage is TRBJ1-2; perhaps TRBD1 as D (5 bases). Germline-derived CDR1 and CDR2 are SGHTS and YDEGEE. The CDR3 runs 15 residues. Trimming pared 2 bases from V and 4 bases from J, leaving 15 bases between. The CDR3 DNA reads TGTGCCAGCAGCTTCTTCGGGGGTCAGGCCTATGGCTACACCTTC. Translating gives CASSFFGGQAYGYTF.

This clone came up once. The chain joins TRBV19 to TRBJ2-7, with 8 bases fitting TRBD1. The junction had 9 bases not matched to a gene; V was cut back by 2 bases and J by 6 bases. The CDR3 sequence is 15 residues long. The germline CDR1 and CDR2 sequences are LNHDA and SQIVND (reference sequence). CDR3 DNA sequence: TGTGCCAGTAGTATACCCCCCGGGACAGGAGGCGAGCAGTACTTC. Translated, it gives CASSIPPGTGGEQYF.

The chain uses TRBV5-4 and TRBJ1-1, with 8 bases aligning to TRBD1. The CDR3 consists of 16 residues. V was pared by 0 bases and J by 4 bases, with 8 bases of the junction left unmatched. Germline-derived CDR1 and CDR2 are SGHNT and YYREEE (reference sequence). The CDR3 DNA sequence: TGTGCCAGCAGCTTGGCCCAGGGGGCAAGACCCACTGAAGCTTTCTTT. Translating it yields CASSLAQGARPTEAFF. Full variable domain (remainder filled in from reference TRBV5-4 and TRBJ1-1): ETGVTQSPTHLIKTRGQQVTLRCSSQSGHNTVSWYQQALGQGPQFIFQYYREEENGRGNFPPRFSGLQFPNYSSELNVNALELDDSALYLCASSLAQGARPTEAFFGQGTRLTVV.

V gene TRBV5-1 combines with J gene TRBJ1-2; D is ambiguous. This CDR3 region has 15 residues. Trimming removed 0 bases from V and 2 bases from J, with 11 bases in between. Germline V gene data show CDR1 as SGHRS and CDR2 as YFSETQ. This CDR3 is CASSLDAASNYGYTF. The CDR3, as DNA: TGCGCCAGCAGCTTGGATGCGGCCTCGAACTATGGCTACACCTTC.

The CDR3: CSVAQGASGYEQYF. CDR3 nucleotides: TGCAGCGTTGCCCAGGGGGCCTCGGGATACGAGCAGTACTTC. This chain connects TRBV29-1 to TRBJ2-7; 8 positions match TRBD1. This CDR3 region has 14 residues. Trimming removed 4 bases from V and 4 bases from J; junction bases left unmatched: 9. Germline V gene data show CDR1 as SQVTM and CDR2 as ANQGSEA.

This sequence joins TRBV5-8 and TRBJ2-1, with D maybe TRBD2 (6 bases). V shed 5 bases and J shed 5 bases, with 11 bases lying between them. The germline V gene encodes CDR1 SGHTS and CDR2 YDEGEE. This CDR3 has 13 residues. The CDR3 sequence: CASSRDLNNEQFF. In DNA form, the CDR3 reads TGTGCCAGCAGTCGGGACTTAAACAATGAGCAGTTCTTC.

J is TRBJ2-7 and V is TRBV10-1; 7 bases agree with TRBD2. Germline V gene lookup returns CDR1 WNHNN and CDR2 SYGVQD (reference sequence). CDR3 length: 12 amino acids. The trim removed 0 bases at V and 7 bases at J, leaving 0 bases unmatched. The CDR3, as DNA: TGCGCCAGCAGTGAGTCCGGGGGGGAGCAGTACTTC. Translation gives CASSESGGEQYF.

The gene calls are TRBV2 and TRBJ2-1; 10 bases are a match to TRBD1. The CDR3 consists of 15 residues. Germline trimming cut 6 bases from V and 7 bases from J; bases unmatched to any gene: 9. CDR1 SNHLY and CDR2 FYNNEI come from the germline V gene. Here the CDR3 DNA reads TGTGCCAGCAGGTTAGACAGGGGGCGGACTAATGAGCAGTTCTTC. Protein sequence: CASRLDRGRTNEQFF.

V is TRBV12-2 and J is TRBJ2-7; no check of the table's D call, TRBD2, against the DNA was made. TRBV12-2 is an annotated pseudogene. The CDR3 runs 15 residues. The CDR3: CAVQGEGRASNEQYF. The CDR3, as DNA: TGTGCAGTCCAAGGGGAAGGGAGGGCTTCCAACGAGCAGTACTTC.

The chain couples TRBV29-1 to TRBJ1-1, with a tentative D call TRBD1 (5 bases). Germline V gene data show CDR1 as SQVTM and CDR2 as ANQGSEA. CDR3 length: 13 amino acids. Trimming pared 4 bases from V and 1 base from J, leaving 10 bases between. DNA for the CDR3: TGCAGCGTTGGAAGGGGTAGGAACACTGAAGCTTTCTTT. Its protein is CSVGRGRNTEAFF.

The chain joins TRBV4-1 to TRBJ1-2, with TRBD1 identical over 8 bases. Germline V lookup: CDR1 MGHRA, CDR2 YSYEKL. Germline trimming cut 1 base from V and 4 bases from J; bases unmatched to any gene: 8. The CDR3 contains 16 residues. DNA for the CDR3: TGCGCCAGCAGCCAAGGTACAACAGGGGGTGTCTATGGCTACACCTTC. Translating it yields CASSQGTTGGVYGYTF.